This T cell receptor beta chain is from a study of cytomegalovirus exposure and HLA in healthy donors. Across the whole study: The Caucasian-associated ancestry cluster contained about four fifths of the approximately 390 genotyped donors.

General study points: A later analysis found TCR association rates differed by HLA locus, highest for DRB1 and lowest for HLA-C. Altogether, 160 or so TCR beta chains were recorded as cytomegalovirus-associated. Prior analysis indicated that the majority of TCR beta V segments exhibited productivity approximately 87% or approximately 30% of the time.

This clone was found once. Its antigen is unidentified. Germline CDR1 MNHEY, CDR2 SVGAGI. V was shortened by 2 bases and J by 5 bases, with 15 bases between the two germline ends. This CDR3 spans 15 amino acids. The PCR had 60 Vbeta and 13 Jbeta primers. Some clones are missing from TCRdb's copy, which holds only in-frame ones; the method was immunoSEQ multiplex PCR. The table lists approximately 140,000 clones, 79% of them singletons. V usage is TRBV6-5 and J usage is TRBJ1-1; D may be TRBD1 (5 bases). The sequence derives from a man between 50 and 59 years old in good health and CMV-seropositive. Sequenced: PBMCs. For the CDR3, the DNA is TGTGCCAGCAGTTACCAGACAGCGGGGGGGACTGAAGCTTTCTTT. It codes for CASSYQTAGGTEAFF.